This TCR beta chain was sequenced in a study of human T cells and chemical hapten exposure. Each CDR3 protein is one row after TCRdb ran MiXCR on the RACE reads. The sample has tens of thousands of distinct CDR3 sequences; around 5.9% are singletons. In this sample, this clonotype turned up a few times. Noted time point: healthy volunteer bleed at 6 weeks. The study extracted total RNA from unfractionated whole blood. Germline values: CDR1 SGHRS, CDR2 YFSETQ. This CDR3 region has 13 residues. Deletions cut 4 bases from V and 3 bases from J, with 10 bases between. The sequence was collected from a human donor in good health. Some clones in this sample may be carry-over from other donors' samples. The V and J genes are TRBV5-1 and TRBJ2-5, with a possible D match to TRBD2 (5 bases). The sample was whole blood. In nucleotides, the CDR3 is TGCGCCAGCAGCAGACTGGAGGAAGAGACCCAGTACTTC. It codes for CASSRLEEETQYF.